This T cell receptor (beta chain) was captured in a study of beta chain features in type 1 diabetes. Findings and caveats of the study: For TCRB rearrangement, an influence of HLA type remained unresolved here.

A single heparinised blood sample, averaging approximately 0.12 L, was obtained per donor. The study reverse transcribed the entire isolated RNA, so it sequenced expressed TCRB transcripts. Clones were read by immunoSEQ multiplex PCR, and TCRdb kept only the in-frame ones, dropping some. This sample carries 350,000 or so clones, around a fifth of them seen once, and the ten largest clones take 0.044%. The CDR3 covers 15 residues. The V gene's germline CDR1 is ENHRY and CDR2 SYGVKD. V was pared by 4 bases and J by 4 bases, with 5 bases of the junction left unmatched. About this clone: Its antigen is not known.

The genes are TRBV10-3 and TRBJ2-1, with TRBD2 matching 9 bases. The sequenced material came from naive CD4+ T cells from blood. The sequence derives from a woman younger than 30 in good health. This CDR3 reads CAISALAGVYNEQFF. The CDR3 bases are TGTGCCATCAGTGCGTTAGCGGGAGTGTACAATGAGCAGTTCTTC.